A selection of T cell receptor beta chains follows, all from one sample in a study of T cell changes during pregnancy in multiple sclerosis. The method was immunoSEQ multiplex PCR; TCRdb's version includes in-frame clones alone and lacks a portion of them. Of about 79,000 clones detected, about 94% appear once; the ten largest clones hold about 0.8%. This specimen was peripheral blood, taken in the second trimester of pregnancy. These receptor sequences come from a female donor in good health, enrolled as a control in a pregnancy study. CDR3s include the opening cysteine and the closing phenylalanine or tryptophan. Fields, in order: CDR3 protein, CDR3 DNA, J gene, D gene, clone size, V gene. The D gene is left open where the match is weak. Clone size is given for some rows only: seen once, a few or many times, or a class if the clone is expanded.

CASSQDDPWAGASYNEQFF	TGCGCCAGCAGCCAAGATGATCCCTGGGCGGGGGCCTCCTACAATGAGCAGTTCTTC	TRBJ2-1	.	.	TRBV4-3
CASSVGWTGNTEAFF	TGTGCCAGCAGCGTGGGGTGGACAGGGAACACTGAAGCTTTCTTT	TRBJ1-1	TRBD1	.	TRBV9
CASGRESYEQYF	TGTGCTAGTGGTCGAGAGAGTTACGAGCAGTACTTC	TRBJ2-7	.	.	TRBV12-5
CASSLGLAGGSTGELFF	TGTGCCAGCAGCTTAGGACTAGCGGGGGGGAGCACCGGGGAGCTGTTTTTT	TRBJ2-2	TRBD2	.	TRBV7-2
CASSVPPSREMVF	TGTGCCAGCAGCGTACCTCCTAGTCGGGAAATGGTCTTC	TRBJ2-1	.	.	TRBV9
CSVGGDSYNEQFF	TGCAGCGTTGGAGGAGATTCCTACAATGAGCAGTTCTTC	TRBJ2-1	.	.	TRBV29-1
CASSQQPGQGGTDTQYF	TGCGCCAGCAGCCAACAGCCGGGACAGGGAGGCACAGATACGCAGTATTTT	TRBJ2-3	TRBD1	.	TRBV4-1
CAWSQGAIQHF	TGTGCCTGGAGCCAAGGGGCCATCCAGCATTTT	TRBJ1-5	.	.	TRBV30
CASSGWASGGSTGELFF	TGTGCCAGCAGTGGGTGGGCTAGCGGGGGCTCTACCGGGGAGCTGTTTTTT	TRBJ2-2	TRBD2	.	TRBV2
CASSLQNQPQHF	TGTGCCAGCAGCTTACAGAATCAGCCCCAGCATTTT	TRBJ1-5	.	.	TRBV7-2
CASSEGGGNEKLFF	TGTGCCAGCAGTGAAGGAGGGGGTAATGAAAAACTGTTTTTT	TRBJ1-4	.	.	TRBV6-1
CASSHGTSASRGTDTQYF	TGTGCCAGCAGTCACGGGACTAGCGCTTCCCGGGGCACAGATACGCAGTATTTT	TRBJ2-3	TRBD2	.	TRBV9
CASSELLRLAKNIQYF	TGTGCCAGCAGTGAACTTCTGAGATTAGCCAAAAACATTCAGTACTTC	TRBJ2-4	.	once	TRBV6-1
CASSMGQHNADTQYF	TGTGCCAGCAGCATGGGACAGCATAACGCAGATACGCAGTATTTT	TRBJ2-3	TRBD1	.	TRBV5-8
CAWGTGPPHTQYF	TGTGCCTGGGGGACAGGGCCACCCCATACGCAGTATTTT	TRBJ2-3	TRBD1	.	TRBV30
CASTRAGQYEQYF	TGTGCCAGCACGCGCGCCGGACAGTACGAGCAGTACTTC	TRBJ2-7	.	.	TRBV27
CATLEQGIRGEQFF	TGTGCCACCCTGGAACAGGGGATCCGGGGTGAGCAGTTCTTC	TRBJ2-1	TRBD1	.	TRBV28
CASSLGEGLSNQPQHF	TGTGCCAGCAGCTTAGGTGAGGGTCTTAGCAATCAGCCCCAGCATTTT	TRBJ1-5	.	.	TRBV11-3
CASMGQNSNTEAFF	TGTGCCAGCATGGGACAAAACTCGAACACTGAAGCTTTCTTT	TRBJ1-1	.	.	TRBV7-9
CASSQGWAGELFF	TGTGCCAGCAGCCAGGGGTGGGCCGGGGAGCTGTTTTTT	TRBJ2-2	.	.	TRBV7-3
CASRPKTGTGAFGYTF	TGCGCCAGCAGGCCCAAGACCGGGACAGGGGCCTTTGGCTACACCTTC	TRBJ1-2	TRBD1	.	TRBV5-1
CASSMTGTGSVEQFF	TGTGCCAGTAGTATGACCGGGACAGGGTCTGTTGAGCAGTTCTTC	TRBJ2-1	TRBD1	.	TRBV19
CASGLGDRGYTF	TGTGCTAGTGGTTTGGGGGACAGGGGCTACACCTTC	TRBJ1-2	TRBD1	.	TRBV12-5
CASSVDGTSGGADTQYF	TGTGCCAGCAGCGTAGACGGGACTAGCGGGGGGGCAGATACGCAGTATTTT	TRBJ2-3	TRBD2	.	TRBV9
CASSLEAGGPVGYTF	TGCGCCAGCAGCTTGGAGGCAGGGGGGCCGGTTGGCTACACCTTC	TRBJ1-2	TRBD1	.	TRBV5-1
CASSLSATYEQYF	TGTGCCAGCAGCTTAAGTGCTACCTACGAGCAGTACTTC	TRBJ2-7	.	.	TRBV11-1
CASGGTGKNTEAFF	TGTGCCAGCGGGGGGACAGGGAAGAACACTGAAGCTTTCTTT	TRBJ1-1	TRBD1	.	TRBV6-6
CAISTGAAGGYTF	TGTGCCATCAGTACAGGGGCGGCGGGCGGCTACACCTTC	TRBJ1-2	TRBD1	.	TRBV10-3